One sample yielded the 4 T cell receptor beta chains listed below, sequenced in a study of CD8+ T cells in alopecia areata. As the sequencing template, cDNA was produced by extracting RNA and reverse transcribing it. TCRdb's copy holds only in-frame clones and misses some; the assay was immunoSEQ multiplex PCR. The data contain approximately 170,000 clones, 45% to 65% of them singletons. The treatment denotes: oral pan-JAK inhibitor, 5-10 mg twice daily. This material consisted of CD4+ T cells sorted from blood, taken at week 4, from a patient treated with tofacitinib. Source of these receptors: a human donor with alopecia areata.

The chain is built from TRBV5-1 and TRBJ2-5; 9 positions match TRBD2. The CDR3 consists of 16 residues. Germline lookup yields CDR1 SGHRS and CDR2 YFSETQ. V shed 2 bases, J shed 2 bases, and the junction held 7 bases outside the gene matches. The CDR3 loop reads CASSFMTSGDQETQYF. The CDR3 DNA is TGCGCCAGCAGCTTCATGACTAGCGGAGATCAAGAGACCCAGTACTTC. The entire variable domain, with the rest obtained from reference TRBV5-1 and TRBJ2-5, is as follows: KAGVTQTPRYLIKTRGQQVTLSCSPISGHRSVSWYQQTPGQGLQFLFEYFSETQRNKGNFPGRFSGRQFSNSRSEMNVSTLELGDSALYLCASSFMTSGDQETQYFGPGTRLLVL.

The chain joins TRBV5-4 to TRBJ2-2, with a weak D call TRBD2 (6 bases). V lost 7 bases, J lost 6 bases, and 19 bases lay in between. This CDR3 contains 15 residues. Germline V gene data show CDR1 as SGHNT and CDR2 as YYREEE (reference sequence). CDR3 loop: CASSRAGNYPGELFF. The CDR3, as DNA: TGTGCCAGCTCACGGGCGGGGAATTATCCCGGGGAGCTGTTTTTT. Full variable domain (outside the CDR3, taken from reference TRBV5-4 and TRBJ2-2): ETGVTQSPTHLIKTRGQQVTLRCSSQSGHNTVSWYQQALGQGPQFIFQYYREEENGRGNFPPRFSGLQFPNYSSELNVNALELDDSALYLCASSRAGNYPGELFFGEGSRLTVL.

CDR3 nucleotide sequence: TGTGCCAGCAGATCGACAGGATCTGGGGAGCTGTTTTTT. It is translated as CASRSTGSGELFF. The rearrangement uses TRBV2 and TRBJ2-2; possible D gene TRBD1, 6 bases. The CDR3 has 13 amino acids. Deletions cut 6 bases from V and 8 bases from J, with 13 bases between. CDR1 and CDR2 from the germline V gene are SNHLY and FYNNEI.

This chain links TRBV19 with TRBJ2-5; perhaps D is TRBD1 or TRBD2 (5 bases each). The V and J ends lost 5 bases and 3 bases respectively, with 13 bases between them. CDR3 size: 14 residues. Germline CDR1 reads LNHDA; CDR2 reads SQIVND (reference sequence). The CDR3 spells CASSPSGAKETQYF. CDR3 DNA: TGTGCCAGTAGTCCGTCCGGGGCCAAAGAGACCCAGTACTTC.